This is a list of T cell receptor beta chains from one sample in a study of blood T cell repertoires in COVID-19. Sequencing used immunoSEQ multiplex PCR; TCRdb keeps in-frame clones, though not all of them. In the table there are around 500,000 clones, 80% to 90% of which are singletons. Specimen: peripheral blood. These receptors all come from a human donor in a cohort sampled during active COVID-19. Both conserved end residues are part of each CDR3. Some rows have no size entry. The others give once, few or many, or a class for an expanded clone.

j_call,v_call,clone_size,cdr3_aa
TRBJ1-5,TRBV29-1,.,CSVEGESNQPQHF
TRBJ2-5,TRBV6-6,.,CASTAAQETQYF
TRBJ1-2,TRBV4-1,few,CASSQELGARGYGYTF
TRBJ2-1,TRBV7-3,.,CASSPGTGFNEQFF
TRBJ2-7,TRBV5-8,.,CASSLQFHEQYF
TRBJ1-1,TRBV6-2/TRBV6-3,.,CASSPNTEAFF
TRBJ2-7,TRBV19,.,CASSTSFSYEQYF
TRBJ2-3,TRBV9,.,CASSGRGLGTDTQYF
TRBJ2-1,TRBV19,.,CASSNLAGVGNEQFF
TRBJ2-2,TRBV7-6,once,CASSPRVGSTGELFF
TRBJ2-3,TRBV9,.,CASSLGTSGTDTQYF
TRBJ1-2,TRBV3-1/TRBV3-2,.,CASSQEGTGNYGYTF
TRBJ1-1,TRBV6-5,.,CASIKTGGATEAFF
TRBJ2-1,TRBV9,.,CASSVGDSYNEQFF
TRBJ2-1,TRBV15,many,CATSNGLAGGYNEQFF
TRBJ1-2,TRBV5-1,.,CASSLVGLGGYTF
TRBJ1-2,TRBV7-9,.,CASSRHSNTGRNYGYTF
TRBJ2-7,TRBV4-3,.,CASSLRLAVEYEQYF
TRBJ2-2,TRBV5-1,.,CASSLGRGAGGPSGELFF
TRBJ2-6,TRBV10-3,.,CAISESYRSGANVLTF
TRBJ2-4,TRBV11-2,.,CASSPGTVKNIQYF
TRBJ2-7,TRBV11-3,.,CASSLAGSSYEQYF
TRBJ2-5,TRBV10-2,.,CASIGGEGGETQYF
TRBJ1-1,TRBV4-2,.,CASSQTAVNTEAFF
TRBJ1-1,TRBV5-4,.,CASSPGASQNTEAFF
TRBJ1-6,TRBV28,few,CASTLRQGFDSPLHF
TRBJ1-1,TRBV19,.,CASSGQGGTEAFF
TRBJ2-3,TRBV24-1,.,CATSDPPGLAEITDTQYF
TRBJ2-2,TRBV18,.,CASSPLSGSDTGELFF
TRBJ1-5,TRBV9,.,CASSVEVDGSNQPQHF
TRBJ2-7,TRBV2,.,CASSDGGVGEQYF
TRBJ2-1,TRBV9,.,CASSLGQGLNTGEQFF
TRBJ2-2,TRBV19,.,CASSKRLAGDVNTGELFF
TRBJ1-2,TRBV6-1,.,CASSEGRSQGTF
TRBJ1-1,TRBV27,.,CASSYRGDYTEAFF
TRBJ1-2,TRBV24-1,.,CATSDPGQGKVYTF
TRBJ2-3,TRBV7-6,.,CASSPRQSATDTQYF
TRBJ2-1,TRBV6-2/TRBV6-3,.,CASSPLAGGSREQFF
TRBJ2-1,TRBV9,.,CASSVGLAEGNEQFF
TRBJ1-4,TRBV5-4,.,CASSLGGTGVLPNEKLFF
TRBJ1-1,TRBV27,once,CASSPTRNTEAFF
TRBJ2-7,TRBV19,.,CASSPAREPYEQYF
TRBJ2-7,TRBV7-2,.,CASSLAPSGIYEQYF
TRBJ2-1,TRBV13,.,CASSFVHQAGYDNEQFF
TRBJ2-3,TRBV2,.,CAGTSGLAGPRSTDTQYF
TRBJ1-1,TRBV5-1,few,CASSRTGTGDTEAFF
TRBJ2-1,TRBV7-9,.,CASSLGLAGGPVQFF
TRBJ2-5,TRBV7-2,few,CASSLAGGQETQYF
TRBJ2-7,TRBV4-2,.,CASSESSYEQYF
TRBJ1-3,TRBV11-2,.,CASSLDYVRGNTIYF
TRBJ2-2,TRBV2,.,CASSADRGRGGELFF
TRBJ1-1,TRBV7-9,few,CASSPLGGGTEAFF
TRBJ2-1,TRBV18,.,CASSPSGGTETSGRRYEQFF
TRBJ2-3,TRBV5-4,.,CASSLEQTDTQYF